This TCR beta chain was sequenced for a study of shared clonotypes between healthy human individuals. Trimming stripped 1 base from V and 3 bases from J, with 13 bases between. Germline V gene lookup returns CDR1 SGHAT and CDR2 FQNNGV. The CDR3 runs to 15 residues. Every immunoSEQ plate was one replicate of a subset's evenly spread DNA. Assay: immunoSEQ multiplex PCR; the TCRdb copy retains only in-frame clones and omits some. Of about 1.5 million clones listed, around 98% were seen once; the top ten hold roughly 0.4%. General observations from the study: Depth was large, yet rarefaction showed that sorted-subset sequencing was incomplete.

The count of this clone is one. Its antigen is undetermined. Everyone who donated was a Caucasian adult who lived in Nashville, Tennessee. The receptor was derived from a man aged 30 to 39 in good health. The specimen sequenced was naive CD4+ T cells sorted from blood. As for subset: CD45RA+ positively selected. The chain carries TRBV11-2 and TRBJ2-7; D might be TRBD1 (6 bases). CDR3 protein: CASSLVARGGYEQYF. CDR3 DNA: TGTGCCAGCAGCTTAGTCGCCAGGGGTGGCTACGAGCAGTACTTC.